These 24 T cell receptor beta chains came from one sample sequenced in a study of spatial heterogeneity in lung cancer. TCRdb fed the 5' RACE reads into MiXCR, producing one record per CDR3 protein. The data show approximately 7,000 distinct CDR3 sequences, around 3% seen once. No cognate antigen is known for these TCRs. Study outcomes and limitations: Within tumors, counts of expanded alpha and beta TCRs tracked tumor mutation counts.

As to time point: sample taken at primary tumor resection. The sample here was lung tumor tissue, taken at surgery. The source is a male donor with early-stage non-small cell lung cancer.

This clonotype has at least ten counts. The gene calls are TRBV20-1 and TRBJ2-7, with 10 bases matching TRBD1. This CDR3 region has 16 residues. Germline V gene sequence: CDR1 DFQATT, CDR2 SNEGSKA (reference sequence). Unmatched junction bases numbered 12, after V lost 5 bases and J lost 2 bases. The CDR3 loop reads CSAEYLRDRGTYEQYF. Written as DNA, the CDR3 is TGCAGTGCTGAGTACCTCCGGGACAGGGGTACCTACGAGCAGTACTTC.

This clonotype is classed as medium-sized. The J gene is TRBJ1-1, the V gene TRBV12-3 or TRBV12-4; D ambiguous. Trimming removed 6 bases from V and 3 bases from J, with 11 bases in between. The CDR3 is 13 amino acids. The CDR3 reads CASSSTRDTEAFF. The CDR3 DNA follows: TGTGCCAGCAGCTCGACGAGGGACACTGAAGCTTTCTTT.

By sample fraction, this clonotype is medium-sized (0.01 to 0.1%). DNA for the CDR3: TGTGCCAGCAGCTTAGGAGTCAGACAGTCCCTGACGGGGGAGCAGTACTTC. The encoded protein is CASSLGVRQSLTGEQYF. This chain links TRBV7-8 with TRBJ2-7; D may be TRBD1 or TRBD2 (5 bases each). V was clipped by 1 base and J by 7 bases, with 23 bases between them. Germline assignment: CDR1 SGHVS and CDR2 FQNEAQ. The CDR3 is made up of 17 amino acids.

This clonotype is medium-sized within its sample. V usage is TRBV10-3 and J usage is TRBJ1-2; D might be TRBD1 (6 bases). This CDR3 has 13 residues. Germline CDR1 and CDR2: ENHRY and SYGVKD. The ends were cut back, 10 bases at V and 4 bases at J, with 16 bases in the middle. DNA of the CDR3: TGTGCCACCTCTTCTACAGGGTTCTATGGCTACACCTTC. It yields the protein CATSSTGFYGYTF.

V gene TRBV15 combines with J gene TRBJ2-3; perhaps TRBD1 as D (6 bases). This CDR3 region has 14 residues. Germline assignment: CDR1 LNHNV and CDR2 YYDKDF (reference sequence). V was trimmed by 9 bases and J by 2 bases, leaving 15 bases between them. CDR3 region: CATSETGNTDTQYF. DNA for the CDR3: TGTGCCACTTCTGAAACAGGGAACACAGATACGCAGTATTTT.

This clonotype is termed medium-sized. At one end, the junction sequence differs from germline, possibly due to a read error. This sequence joins TRBV5-6 and TRBJ1-1; 7 bases are a match to TRBD1. Germline values: CDR1 SGHDT, CDR2 YYEEEE. The CDR3 extends over 17 amino acids. Here the CDR3 DNA reads TGTGCCAGCAGGTTGGGGTTGAACAGGGGAACGAACACTGAAGCTTTCTTT. As protein: CASRLGLNRGTNTEAFF.

This clonotype appeared a few times. The chain uses TRBV5-6 and TRBJ2-2; D is unresolved. Germline values: CDR1 SGHDT, CDR2 YYEEEE. Trimming left V 1 base short and J 4 bases short, with 5 bases between. This CDR3 has 13 amino acids. CDR3 region: CASSLWGTGELFF. The CDR3 bases are TGTGCCAGCAGCTTGTGGGGCACCGGGGAGCTGTTTTTT.

Sample share makes this clonotype medium-sized. CDR3 sequence: CSAKVPERAFF. The CDR3 DNA reads as TGCAGTGCCAAAGTCCCGGAACGGGCTTTCTTT. The chain has TRBV20-1 and TRBJ1-1, with no clear D. Between the trimmed V and J ends, which lost 6 bases and 11 bases, there was a span of 16 bases. The CDR3 runs to 11 residues. Germline V gives CDR1 DFQATT, CDR2 SNEGSKA (reference sequence).

Sample share makes this clonotype medium-sized (0.01 to 0.1%). CDR3 sequence (DNA): TGCAGTGCTAGAGATCCCCTAGCGGGAGAGGGAGAGACCCAGTACTTC. It specifies CSARDPLAGEGETQYF. V usage is TRBV20-1 and J usage is TRBJ2-5; 10 nucleotides line up with TRBD2. Germline CDR1 is DFQATT and CDR2 is SNEGSKA (reference sequence). Trimming removed 0 bases from V and 4 bases from J; junction bases left unmatched: 8. CDR3 length: 16 amino acids.

By its share, this clonotype is medium-sized (0.01 to 0.1%). This chain links TRBV14 with TRBJ1-5; D possibly corresponds to TRBD1 (5 bases). Germline-derived CDR1 and CDR2 are SGHDN and FVKESK. The CDR3 runs to 15 residues. The ends were cut back, 1 base at V and 1 base at J, with 8 bases in the middle. The CDR3 loop reads CASSQVSGSNQPQHF. The CDR3 DNA sequence: TGTGCCAGCAGCCAAGTTTCAGGGAGCAATCAGCCCCAGCATTTT.

The rearrangement uses TRBV7-3 and TRBJ2-3, with unresolved D. The CDR3 loop spans 16 amino acids. Deletions cut 2 bases from V and 2 bases from J, with 14 bases between. Germline lookup yields CDR1 SGHTA and CDR2 FQGTGA. CDR3 in amino acids: CASSLGPVGITDTQYF. The CDR3 nucleotides read TGTGCCAGCAGCTTAGGGCCGGTTGGGATCACAGATACGCAGTATTTT.

In its sample, this clonotype is medium-sized. The chain is built from TRBV30 and TRBJ1-1; D is ambiguous. The CDR3 covers 12 residues. The germline V and J ends were trimmed by 4 bases and 1 base, with 7 bases remaining between them. Germline values: CDR1 GTSNPN, CDR2 SVGIG (reference sequence). The CDR3 DNA sequence: TGTGCCTGGAAGAGCAAGAACACTGAAGCTTTCTTT. Its protein product is CAWKSKNTEAFF.

In its sample, this clonotype was seen many times. The rearrangement uses TRBV10-1 and TRBJ2-5, with D maybe TRBD2 (6 bases). V lost 6 bases to trimming and J lost 1 base, with 12 bases between them. Germline V gene lookup returns CDR1 WNHNN and CDR2 SYGVQD (reference sequence). The CDR3 runs to 14 residues. The CDR3 nucleotides are TGCGCCAGCAGCAGCCGGGGGACCCAAGAGACCCAGTACTTC. It specifies CASSSRGTQETQYF.

This clonotype was counted ten times or more. V is TRBV20-1 and J is TRBJ2-6; D not certain. This CDR3 spans 14 amino acids. With 6 bases removed from V and 0 bases from J, the gap between germline ends came to 9 bases. Germline V CDR1 and CDR2: DFQATT, SNEGSKA (reference sequence). CDR3 sequence (DNA): TGCAGTGCCTTGACACTCTCTGGGGCCAACGTCCTGACTTTC. This encodes CSALTLSGANVLTF.

Judged by abundance, this clonotype is medium-sized. This sequence joins TRBV6-2 or TRBV6-3 and TRBJ2-1; the D is unclear. CDR1 and CDR2 from the germline V gene are MNHEY and SVGEGT. This CDR3 comprises 19 residues. Trimming removed 1 base at V and 4 bases at J, with 23 bases between. The CDR3: CASSYYLSPTDTKYNEQFF. CDR3 nucleotides: TGTGCCAGCAGTTACTATCTTTCCCCTACAGACACAAAGTACAATGAGCAGTTCTTC.

The CDR3 DNA reads as TGCAGCGGGGCCCTAAGAGGGCCGTGTCAGCGGCAGTTCTTC. Its translation is CSGALRGPCQRQFF. The chain employs TRBV29-1 and TRBJ2-1; possibly TRBD2 for D (5 bases). In germline, CDR1 is SQVTM, CDR2 ANQGSEA. V was clipped by 7 bases and J by 12 bases, with 25 bases between them. The CDR3 is made up of 14 amino acids.

This clonotype rates as medium-sized. This rearrangement joins TRBV20-1 to TRBJ2-1; no definite D call. The CDR3 has 13 residues. Between the trimmed V and J ends, which lost 3 bases and 0 bases, there was a span of 6 bases. From germline, CDR1 is DFQATT and CDR2 SNEGSKA (reference sequence). The CDR3 sequence: CSASGSSYNEQFF. The DNA of the CDR3 is TGCAGTGCTAGCGGAAGCTCCTACAATGAGCAGTTCTTC.

V is TRBV7-9 and J is TRBJ2-1; TRBD1 agrees at 7 bases. The CDR3 spans 11 residues. Germline-derived CDR1 and CDR2 are SEHNR and FQNEAQ (reference sequence). V shed 5 bases, J shed 14 bases, and the junction held 6 bases outside the gene matches. Here the CDR3 DNA reads TGTGCCAGCAGCCGCGACAGGGTGGAGTTCTTC. Translation: CASSRDRVEFF.

At least ten counts were recorded for this clonotype. The chain couples TRBV20-1 to TRBJ2-7; D gene uncertain. CDR1 is DFQATT and CDR2 is SNEGSKA in the germline V gene (reference sequence). Trimming pared 6 bases from V and 2 bases from J, leaving 14 bases between. This CDR3 spans 13 amino acids. The CDR3 nucleotides read TGCAGTGCCTTCTCGGCGCAAACCTACGAGCAGTACTTC. Translated: CSAFSAQTYEQYF.

The sample holds many counts of this clonotype. V is TRBV6-1 and J is TRBJ1-1; D is unclear. The CDR3 is 14 residues long. The V end was cut by 6 bases, the J end by 1 base, with 12 bases between. CDR1 is MNHNS, CDR2 SASEGT, per germline. The CDR3 here is CASRGSKRNTEAFF. The CDR3 DNA reads as TGTGCCAGCAGGGGCAGTAAGAGGAACACTGAAGCTTTCTTT.

At least ten counts were recorded for this clonotype. The genes are TRBV29-1 and TRBJ2-1; the D is unclear. There are 12 residues in the CDR3. Trimming cost V 0 bases and J 10 bases, with 10 bases left between them. The germline gives CDR1 SQVTM, CDR2 ANQGSEA. The CDR3 DNA reads TGCAGCGTTGAAGATGGTCCGTGGGAGCAGTTCTTC. Its protein is CSVEDGPWEQFF.

At least ten counts were recorded for this clonotype. J is TRBJ2-1 and V is TRBV7-2, with 9 bases identical to TRBD2. The V segment lost 0 bases and the J segment 7 bases; nucleotides outside the gene matches: 7. This CDR3 contains 16 residues. From germline, CDR1 is SGHTA and CDR2 FQGNSA. The DNA for the CDR3 is TGTGCCAGCAGCTTAGCCAGTAGCGGGGGTTGGAATGAGCAGTTCTTC. This encodes CASSLASSGGWNEQFF.

In this sample, this clonotype turned up many times. The chain is built from TRBV12-3 or TRBV12-4 and TRBJ2-7, with TRBD2 matching over 8 bases. The CDR3 has 14 amino acids. V lost 7 bases, J lost 1 base, and 6 bases stayed unmatched. CDR3 residues: CASTLAGLSYEQYF. CDR3 bases: TGTGCCAGCACCTTAGCGGGACTATCCTACGAGCAGTACTTC.

Relative to its sample, this clonotype is medium-sized. J is TRBJ1-3 and V is TRBV12-3 or TRBV12-4, with D perhaps matching TRBD1 (5 bases). Trimming shortened V by 2 bases and J by 0 bases, and 11 bases separated the two germline ends. The CDR3 covers 16 residues. The CDR3 spells CASSLSRQSSGNTIYF. In nucleotides, the CDR3 is TGTGCCAGCAGTTTATCTCGACAGAGCTCTGGAAACACCATATATTTT.